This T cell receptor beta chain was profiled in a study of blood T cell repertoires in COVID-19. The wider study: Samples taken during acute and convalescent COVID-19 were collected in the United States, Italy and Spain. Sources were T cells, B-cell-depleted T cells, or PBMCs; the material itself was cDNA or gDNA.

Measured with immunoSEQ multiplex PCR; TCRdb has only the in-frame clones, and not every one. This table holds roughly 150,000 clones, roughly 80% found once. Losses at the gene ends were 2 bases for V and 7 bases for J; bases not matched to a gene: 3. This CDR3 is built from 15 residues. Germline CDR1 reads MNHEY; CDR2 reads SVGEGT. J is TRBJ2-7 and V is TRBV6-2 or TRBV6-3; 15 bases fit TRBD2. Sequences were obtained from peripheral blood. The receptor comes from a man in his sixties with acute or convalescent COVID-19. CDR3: CASSYGTSGRREQYF. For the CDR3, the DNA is TGTGCCAGCAGTTACGGGACTAGCGGGAGGAGAGAGCAGTACTTC.